These 27 T cell receptor beta chains originate from one sample sequenced in a study of CD8 T cells in ankylosing spondylitis (dated by TCRdb to about 2017). The library was generated by 5' RACE. The listed sequencing device is Illumina HiSeq 2500. The public reads were run again by TCRdb, first through fastp at Q25 and then through MiXCR, and only productive beta chains were kept. Rows with one shared CDR3 protein collapse into an entry with the most common genes and DNA. This sample lists about 150,000 distinct CDR3 sequences; under 45% were detected once. In total, the top ten clones hold approximately 16% of the sample. The material sequenced was synovial fluid, either unsorted or a sorted T cell fraction (not recorded which). The receptors here all came from a male donor with ankylosing spondylitis.

CDR3 nucleotide sequence: TGTGCCACCCGACAGGGGGAACGAGTGGCGGACGGCTACACCTTC. As protein: CATRQGERVADGYTF. The chain links TRBV15 to TRBJ1-2, with 9 bases fitting TRBD1. Unmatched junction bases numbered 15, after V lost 8 bases and J lost 8 bases. CDR1 LNHNV and CDR2 YYDKDF come from the germline V gene (reference sequence). CDR3 length: 15 amino acids.

This clonotype was detected ten times or more. This chain connects TRBV25-1 to TRBJ1-6; the D gene is possibly TRBD1 (5 bases). CDR1 and CDR2 from the germline V gene are MGHDK and SYGVNS. V lost 6 bases and J lost 7, with 16 bases in between. The CDR3 loop spans 15 amino acids. The CDR3 spells CASSRDRNLNSPLHF. In DNA form, the CDR3 reads TGTGCCAGCAGCCGGGACCGGAACTTAAATTCACCCCTCCACTTT.

The rearrangement uses TRBV27 and TRBJ2-4; D unresolved. This CDR3 has 13 amino acids. V lost 5 bases, J lost 1 base, and 6 bases lay in between. Germline values: CDR1 MNHEY, CDR2 SMNVEV (reference sequence). CDR3 DNA: TGTGCCAGCAGTCCCCTGGCCAAAAACATTCAGTACTTC. Translation gives CASSPLAKNIQYF.

The genes are TRBV12-3 or TRBV12-4 and TRBJ1-1; no clear D gene. This CDR3 has 14 residues. Trimming stripped 1 base from V and 1 base from J, with 7 bases between. CDR3 DNA: TGTGCCAGCAGTTTAGGGTCGGCGAACACTGAAGCTTTCTTT. It is translated as CASSLGSANTEAFF.

The chain joins TRBV4-1 to TRBJ2-7, with 7 bases fitting TRBD1. V trimming: 3 bases; J trimming: 2 bases; junction bases outside the gene matches: 7. The germline CDR1 and CDR2 sequences are MGHRA and YSYEKL. CDR3 length: 15 residues. CDR3 nucleotide sequence: TGCGCCAGCAGCCATCAGACAGGGCCTGCCTACGAGCAGTACTTC. Encoded protein: CASSHQTGPAYEQYF.

In its sample, this clonotype ranks as medium-sized. This chain connects TRBV5-1 to TRBJ1-4; TRBD1 matches 11 bases. The germline V gene has CDR1 SGHRS and CDR2 YFSETQ. The CDR3 contains 15 residues. With 3 bases clipped from V and 8 bases from J, the junction kept 6 bases outside the gene matches. CDR3 bases: TGCGCCAGCAGCTCCGGGACAGGGGGTCGAGAAAAACTGTTTTTT. The encoded protein is CASSSGTGGREKLFF. The complete variable domain, with remaining parts taken from reference TRBV5-1 and TRBJ1-4, reads KAGVTQTPRYLIKTRGQQVTLSCSPISGHRSVSWYQQTPGQGLQFLFEYFSETQRNKGNFPGRFSGRQFSNSRSEMNVSTLELGDSALYLCASSSGTGGREKLFFGSGTQLSVL.

The chain couples TRBV6-2 or TRBV6-3 to TRBJ1-1; 7 bases match TRBD1. Germline CDR1 is MNHEY and CDR2 is SVGEGT. The CDR3 runs to 21 residues. Trimming removed 4 bases from V and 0 bases from J; junction bases left unmatched: 23. In nucleotides, the CDR3 is TGTGCCAGCAGTTTCTCAAATCCGATGGGGGACAGCTTATCGATGAACACTGAAGCTTTCTTT. The encoded protein is CASSFSNPMGDSLSMNTEAFF.

In this sample, this clonotype turned up a few times. CDR3 in DNA: TGTGCCAGCAGTTATACCAGCTACAATGAGCAGTTCTTC. Protein: CASSYTSYNEQFF. The chain is built from TRBV6-5 and TRBJ2-1, with D hard to call. This CDR3 contains 13 residues. V was clipped by 3 bases and J by 3 bases, with 6 bases between them. Germline CDR1 reads MNHEY; CDR2 reads SVGAGI.

The chain uses TRBV4-1 and TRBJ1-5; no firm D call. This CDR3 comprises 13 residues. CDR1 and CDR2 (germline): MGHRA, YSYEKL. V lost 0 bases and J 9 bases, leaving 9 bases between the germline ends. The CDR3 region has the DNA TGCGCCAGCAGCCAAGACCCTAGGCCGCCCCAGCATTTT. Encoded protein: CASSQDPRPPQHF.

The chain combines TRBV29-1 with TRBJ1-1; no reliable D call. The germline V gene has CDR1 SQVTM and CDR2 ANQGSEA. The CDR3 is made up of 11 amino acids. In nucleotides, the CDR3 is TGCACGACGAGGGTGGGCACTGAAGCTTTCTTT. This translates into CTTRVGTEAFF.

This clonotype was recorded once. This rearrangement joins TRBV19 to TRBJ2-1; possible D gene TRBD2, 6 bases. Trimming stripped 2 bases from V and 2 bases from J, with 10 bases between. Germline assignment: CDR1 LNHDA and CDR2 SQIVND (reference sequence). CDR3 length equals 15 residues. The CDR3 spells CASSIRDSAYNEQFF. The DNA for the CDR3 is TGTGCCAGTAGTATAAGGGACTCGGCCTACAATGAGCAGTTCTTC.

The gene calls are TRBV24-1 and TRBJ2-7; D call uncertain. CDR3 length equals 13 residues. V was clipped by 2 bases and J by 3 bases, with 7 bases between them. Germline CDR1 KGHDR, CDR2 SFDVKD. The CDR3 spells CATSDSRYYEQYF. The CDR3 DNA follows: TGTGCCACCAGTGATTCACGGTACTACGAGCAGTACTTC.

This chain links TRBV7-9 with TRBJ2-7; 8 bases map to TRBD2. CDR1 and CDR2 (germline): SEHNR, FQNEAQ (reference sequence). The CDR3 is 16 residues long. V gave up 1 base and J gave up 0 bases; unmatched junction bases: 5. The CDR3 loop is CASSLEIGTSSYEQYF. The CDR3 nucleotides are TGTGCCAGCAGCTTAGAAATCGGGACTAGCTCCTACGAGCAGTACTTC. The complete variable domain, with remaining parts taken from reference TRBV7-9 and TRBJ2-7, reads DTGVSQNPRHKITKRGQNVTFRCDPISEHNRLYWYRQTLGQGPEFLTYFQNEAQLEKSRLLSDRFSAERPKGSFSTLEIQRTEQGDSAMYLCASSLEIGTSSYEQYFGPGTRLTVT.

This clonotype has only one observation. J is TRBJ2-7 and V is TRBV7-9; D could derive from TRBD1 or TRBD2 (5 bases each). Deletions cut 2 bases from V and 3 bases from J, with 11 bases between. CDR1 and CDR2 from the germline V gene are SEHNR and FQNEAQ (reference sequence). The length of the CDR3 is 14 residues. The chain's CDR3 is CASSLSGTHYEQYF. In nucleotides, the CDR3 is TGTGCCAGCAGCTTATCTGGGACGCACTACGAGCAGTACTTC.

The chain carries TRBV10-3 and TRBJ1-3, with D tentatively TRBD1 (5 bases). This CDR3 has 16 residues. V lost 3 bases and J lost 4, with 16 bases in between. Per germline, CDR1 ENHRY and CDR2 SYGVKD. This chain's CDR3 is CAISDDTGTAGNTIYF. The CDR3 DNA sequence: TGTGCCATCAGTGACGACACCGGGACCGCAGGAAACACCATATATTTT.

This rearrangement joins TRBV20-1 to TRBJ2-7, with D possibly being TRBD1 (5 bases). The CDR3 runs to 13 residues. Germline V lookup: CDR1 DFQATT, CDR2 SNEGSKA (reference sequence). V was clipped by 6 bases and J by 0 bases, with 12 bases between them. The CDR3 here is CSAEQVSSYEQYF. As DNA, the CDR3 is TGCAGTGCAGAACAGGTTAGCTCCTACGAGCAGTACTTC.

The rearrangement joins TRBV7-9 to TRBJ2-2; 9 bases are shared with TRBD2. The CDR3 runs to 16 residues. The junction had 8 bases not matched to a gene; V was cut back by 4 bases and J by 5 bases. Germline V CDR1 and CDR2: SEHNR, FQNEAQ (reference sequence). DNA for the CDR3: TGTGCCAGCAGCTCTCTGCCTAGCGGGAAAACCGGGGAGCTGTTTTTT. It is translated as CASSSLPSGKTGELFF.

The chain recombines TRBV6-1 with TRBJ2-3, with unresolved D. With 3 bases removed from V and 5 bases from J, the gap between germline ends came to 12 bases. The CDR3 has 14 residues. Germline values: CDR1 MNHNS, CDR2 SASEGT. The CDR3 region is CASSDAGFKDTQYF. The DNA for the CDR3 is TGTGCCAGCAGTGACGCCGGGTTCAAAGATACGCAGTATTTT.

V and J are TRBV5-1 and TRBJ1-1; possibly TRBD1 for D (6 bases). V was shortened by 3 bases and J by 3 bases, with 18 bases between the two germline ends. The CDR3 totals 16 residues. Germline V CDR1 and CDR2: SGHRS, YFSETQ. The chain's CDR3 is CASSSDRSGAYTEAFF. DNA for the CDR3: TGCGCCAGCAGCTCCGACAGGTCGGGGGCGTACACTGAAGCTTTCTTT.

This clonotype has a single count. The J gene is TRBJ2-3, the V gene TRBV11-2; no clear D. There are 15 residues in the CDR3. The germline V gene encodes CDR1 SGHAT and CDR2 FQNNGV. Deletions cut 1 base from V and 1 base from J, with 9 bases between. The CDR3 DNA follows: TGTGCCAGCAGCTTAGGCTCAACGGGCACAGATACGCAGTATTTT. Its translation: CASSLGSTGTDTQYF.

This clonotype was observed a few times. The rearrangement joins TRBV28 to TRBJ2-4; no clear D gene. Germline CDR1 and CDR2: MDHEN and SYDVKM. Trimming pared 7 bases from V and 0 bases from J, leaving 13 bases between. The CDR3 runs 15 residues. CDR3 coding DNA: TGTGCCAGCAAAAGGTCCCCACTAGCCAAAAACATTCAGTACTTC. Encoded protein: CASKRSPLAKNIQYF.

This clonotype showed up just a few times. This chain uses TRBV28 with TRBJ2-3; perhaps TRBD1 as D (5 bases). The CDR3 totals 14 residues. Germline V gene lookup returns CDR1 MDHEN and CDR2 SYDVKM. The V end lost 5 bases, the J end lost 2 bases, and 11 bases lay between the germline ends. The CDR3 region has the DNA TGTGCCAGCAGTCACATAGGGGACACAGATACGCAGTATTTT. Translated: CASSHIGDTDTQYF.

This chain links TRBV11-1 with TRBJ2-1; TRBD2 aligns across 7 bases. V trimming: 6 bases; J trimming: 2 bases; junction bases outside the gene matches: 7. CDR1 and CDR2 from the germline V gene are SGHAT and FQDESV (reference sequence). This CDR3 is 15 amino acids long. The CDR3 region is CASRSPSGAYNEQFF. CDR3 coding DNA: TGTGCCAGCAGGTCCCCTAGCGGCGCCTACAATGAGCAGTTCTTC.

This clonotype has only a few counts. V gene TRBV15 combines with J gene TRBJ1-2, with 9 bases lining up with TRBD1. V dropped 4 bases and J dropped 3; count of bases not matched to a gene: 12. The CDR3 runs 17 residues. From germline, CDR1 is LNHNV and CDR2 YYDKDF (reference sequence). DNA for the CDR3: TGTGCCACCAGCATAACGGAGACAGGGGGGAGCCACTATGGCTACACCTTC. Its translation is CATSITETGGSHYGYTF.

The rearrangement links TRBV30 to TRBJ1-1, with D uncertain. Germline CDR1 reads GTSNPN; CDR2 reads SVGIG (reference sequence). The CDR3 runs to 13 residues. The ends were cut back, 0 bases at V and 7 bases at J, with 12 bases in the middle. The CDR3 protein is CAWSVVDAGEAFF. The CDR3 nucleotides are TGTGCCTGGAGTGTAGTGGACGCTGGTGAAGCTTTCTTT.

The V gene is TRBV4-3, the J gene TRBJ2-1; 11 bases are shared with TRBD2. Germline trimming cut 5 bases from V and 6 bases from J; bases unmatched to any gene: 15. The CDR3 loop spans 18 amino acids. Germline V gene lookup returns CDR1 LGHNA and CDR2 YSLEER. The CDR3 DNA is TGCGCCAGCAGCGCGGGACTAGCGGAGAGTTTAGGGGCCAATGAGCAGTTCTTC. It specifies CASSAGLAESLGANEQFF.

V gene TRBV3-1 combines with J gene TRBJ2-3; 8 bases agree with TRBD2. Germline values: CDR1 LGHDT, CDR2 YNNKEL (reference sequence). Unmatched junction bases numbered 5, after V lost 5 bases and J lost 1 base. The CDR3 sequence is 15 residues long. Here the CDR3 DNA reads TGTGCCAGCAGCATGGGCGGGGGGCGCACAGATACGCAGTATTTT. Its translation is CASSMGGGRTDTQYF.